Here is one T cell receptor (beta chain) with its context. Original processing methods: Amplified reference gene primers provided the basis for estimating nucleated cell counts. TCRdb keeps only in-frame clones here, not all; method: immunoSEQ multiplex PCR. V, J and clone size are those of that table, while D and trimming were read from the DNA. The table shows about 180,000 clones, with around 85% occurring only once. This sample was taken from a study of blood T cell repertoires in COVID-19. Across the whole study: Spain, Italy and the United States supplied samples that represented acute and convalescent COVID-19. Sources were T cells, B-cell-depleted T cells, or PBMCs; the material itself was cDNA or gDNA.

The receptor was derived from a man aged 70 or older with active or convalescent COVID-19. Sequencing was done on a sample of peripheral blood.

CDR3 region: CASSVSTGNTRQYF. CDR3 sequence (DNA): TGTGCCAGCAGCGTATCAACAGGGAATACGAGGCAGTACTTC. The V and J genes are TRBV9 and TRBJ2-7; a weak D match, TRBD1 (6 bases). The V gene lost 1 base and the J gene lost 9 bases, with 17 bases spanning the gap. Per the germline V gene, CDR1 is SGDLS and CDR2 is YYNGEE. The CDR3 is 14 residues long.